Following are 10 T cell receptor beta chains from one sample sequenced in a study of shared T cell receptors in the human thymus. Generated by immunoSEQ multiplex PCR, the TCRdb table keeps only in-frame clones and is missing some. The sample carries some 700,000 clones, approximately 85% recorded once. The same data also contributed to another study, on human thymus T cells.

Sequenced sample: thymocytes. Every receptor here comes from a girl less than two years old with a congenital heart defect.

J is TRBJ1-2 and V is TRBV2, with 7 bases fitting TRBD1. The CDR3 consists of 14 residues. After removal of 8 bases from V and 7 bases from J, the junction contained 13 bases not matched to a gene. The germline V gene encodes CDR1 SNHLY and CDR2 FYNNEI. The DNA for the CDR3 is TGTGCCAGCTACCGGGACAGTTCGCTGGTTGGCTACACCTTC. Its translation is CASYRDSSLVGYTF.

The CDR3: CASSLDKQGQPQHF. As DNA, the CDR3 is TGTGCCAGCAGCTTAGATAAACAGGGTCAGCCCCAGCATTTT. The rearrangement links TRBV7-2 to TRBJ1-5; weak D call: TRBD1 (6 bases). Germline V gives CDR1 SGHTA, CDR2 FQGNSA. The CDR3 contains 14 residues. V lost 1 base and J 6 bases, leaving 10 bases between the germline ends. Supplemented by reference TRBV7-2 and TRBJ1-5, the full variable domain reads GAGVSQSPSNKVTEKGKDVELRCDPISGHTALYWYRQSLGQGLEFLIYFQGNSAPDKSGLPSDRFSAERTGGSVSTLTIQRTQQEDSAVYLCASSLDKQGQPQHFGDGTRLSIL.

This chain joins TRBV27 and TRBJ1-5; no clear D. Germline lookup yields CDR1 MNHEY and CDR2 SMNVEV (reference sequence). Trimming left V 8 bases short and J 3 bases short, with 11 bases between. The CDR3 consists of 13 residues. This CDR3 reads CASRRGNNQPQHF. In DNA, the CDR3 is TGTGCCAGCCGTAGAGGGAACAATCAGCCCCAGCATTTT.

The rearrangement uses TRBV19 and TRBJ1-4, with D unclear. Germline-derived CDR1 and CDR2 are LNHDA and SQIVND (reference sequence). This CDR3 is 13 amino acids long. The V gene lost 5 bases and the J gene lost 5 bases, with 9 bases spanning the gap. CDR3 amino acids: CASSSEENEKLFF. Written as DNA, the CDR3 is TGTGCCAGTAGTTCGGAGGAGAATGAAAAACTGTTTTTT. Full variable domain (outside the CDR3, taken from reference TRBV19 and TRBJ1-4): DGGITQSPKYLFRKEGQNVTLSCEQNLNHDAMYWYRQDPGQGLRLIYYSQIVNDFQKGDIAEGYSVSREKKESFPLTVTSAQKNPTAFYLCASSSEENEKLFFGSGTQLSVL.

The CDR3 nucleotides are TGTGCCAGCAGCCCTCAGGTCGGGGGGTCCTACGAGCAGTACTTC. It codes for CASSPQVGGSYEQYF. This chain connects TRBV27 to TRBJ2-7, with 7 bases lining up with TRBD2. The J segment lost 1 base and the V segment lost 6 bases, leaving 9 bases of the junction unmatched. Germline assignment: CDR1 MNHEY and CDR2 SMNVEV (reference sequence). This CDR3 spans 15 amino acids.

The chain joins TRBV11-2 to TRBJ1-6, with D perhaps TRBD1 (6 bases). The CDR3 loop spans 15 amino acids. Trimming cost V 1 base and J 6 bases, with 10 bases left between them. The germline gives CDR1 SGHAT, CDR2 FQNNGV. The CDR3 sequence is CASSLGRTANSPLHF. CDR3 DNA sequence: TGTGCCAGCAGCTTAGGCAGGACAGCTAATTCACCCCTCCACTTT.

The genes are TRBV19 and TRBJ1-1, with D possibly matching TRBD1 (5 bases). CDR1 LNHDA and CDR2 SQIVND come from the germline V gene (reference sequence). The germline V and J ends were trimmed by 7 bases and 1 base, with 16 bases remaining between them. The CDR3 extends over 15 amino acids. CDR3 protein: CASTSTMGGNTEAFF. CDR3 sequence (DNA): TGTGCCAGTACCTCGACCATGGGGGGGAACACTGAAGCTTTCTTT.

The chain carries TRBV5-1 and TRBJ1-2; 7 bases match TRBD1. V dropped 4 bases and J dropped 4; count of bases not matched to a gene: 4. Germline assignment: CDR1 SGHRS and CDR2 YFSETQ. This CDR3 comprises 13 residues. The CDR3 coding sequence is TGCGCCAGCAGCCAGGACAGGCCCTATGGCTACACCTTC. Translating it yields CASSQDRPYGYTF.

This clone has more than one count but fewer than ten. This rearrangement joins TRBV25-1 to TRBJ2-3; D ambiguous. Per germline, CDR1 MGHDK and CDR2 SYGVNS. CDR3 length: 16 amino acids. Trimming removed 7 bases from V and 0 bases from J, with 17 bases in between. The CDR3 DNA sequence: TGTGCCAGCAAACCCCGACTCCAAAAGAGCACAGATACGCAGTATTTT. The encoded protein is CASKPRLQKSTDTQYF.

The J gene is TRBJ2-1, the V gene TRBV6-1; 9 bases agree with TRBD1. Trimming at V came to 2 bases and at J to 5 bases, leaving 7 bases not matched to a gene. The CDR3 contains 16 residues. CDR1 and CDR2 (germline): MNHNS, SASEGT. This CDR3 is CASSEPRRTGDNEQFF. CDR3 sequence (DNA): TGTGCCAGCAGTGAACCACGAAGGACAGGGGACAATGAGCAGTTCTTC.